This is a list of T cell receptor beta chains from one sample in a study of identical twins. TCRdb processed the 5' RACE reads anew with MiXCR; each CDR3 protein has one entry. Of 200,000 to 300,000 distinct CDR3 sequences listed, roughly 10% are singletons. Sequencing input: memory T cells sorted from blood. The receptors originated from a man aged 45-65 years in good health. The CDR3 runs from the conserved cysteine through the conserved F or W. Each record gives: clone size, V gene, J gene, CDR3 protein. The size field is filled for only some rows; it gives once, few, many or a size class.

>many|TRBV4-3|TRBJ2-1
CASSQQMIGGLHGDEQFF
>few|TRBV5-4|TRBJ2-2
CATAGSWAGELFF
>many|TRBV2|TRBJ2-5
CASSDPTGPQETQYF
>-|TRBV4-1|TRBJ2-1
CASSQQLPSGSLHEQFF
>-|TRBV5-1|TRBJ2-7
CASSTRGLAGAEQYF
>many|TRBV12-3/TRBV12-4|TRBJ2-3
CASSLSAGYTDTQYF
>few|TRBV7-2|TRBJ2-1
CASSQTSGSFNEQFF
>few|TRBV3-1|TRBJ2-7
CASSQGLAGVEQYF
>few|TRBV3-1|TRBJ1-3
CASSQGQGRNTIYF
>many|TRBV7-9|TRBJ2-3
CASSAGTLDTQYF
>-|TRBV4-3|TRBJ1-2
CASSQDWGTGGAHGYTF
>many|TRBV6-5|TRBJ1-2
CASSSQGLRGYTF
>-|TRBV20-1|TRBJ2-5
CSAQPMASGDQETQYF
>-|TRBV10-3|TRBJ1-2
CAIMGRDRVSGYTF
>few|TRBV30|TRBJ1-6
CAWSVRQVNSPLHF
>-|TRBV6-5|TRBJ2-1
CASSYVQQYNEQFF
>many|TRBV4-1|TRBJ1-1
CASSPEGWGGDRLEAFF
>many|TRBV24-1|TRBJ2-7
CATSGSGTYEQYF
>-|TRBV4-3|TRBJ2-3
CASSLRGQRGGGDTQYF
>-|TRBV6-5|TRBJ1-5
CASSYPGGRGQPQHF
>many|TRBV4-2|TRBJ1-6
CASSQADGALHF
>-|TRBV6-2/TRBV6-3|TRBJ1-5
CASRISGQGNNQPQHF
>many|TRBV7-2|TRBJ2-5
CASSLALAGLGETQYF
>many|TRBV4-2|TRBJ2-5
CASSSGGEGRETQYF
>many|TRBV29-1|TRBJ2-1
CSVQLAGGRGEQFF
>many|TRBV29-1|TRBJ2-1
CSVAPSSRPSEQFF
>-|TRBV4-2|TRBJ2-3
CASSQDRAGADTQYF
>many|TRBV3-1|TRBJ2-4
CASSQGLAGGEYF
>many|TRBV28|TRBJ2-5
CASTGQATGETQYF
>-|TRBV4-3|TRBJ1-2
CASSQDTRGADGYTF
>many|TRBV20-1|TRBJ2-2
CSARRGTADTGELFF
>many|TRBV28|TRBJ2-7
CASSLVLGQGSYEQYF
>few|TRBV7-7|TRBJ2-2
CASSPSLGSGELFF
>-|TRBV7-8|TRBJ1-6
CASSVGLGKALHF
>-|TRBV28|TRBJ1-3
CASRLEGGSRGNTIYF
>many|TRBV29-1|TRBJ2-1
CSVGGPWRGEGNEQFF
>few|TRBV6-1|TRBJ2-7
CASSNRQGNSYEQYF
>many|TRBV7-9|TRBJ2-3
CASTETGGATDTQYF
>many|TRBV5-4|TRBJ2-3
CASSTYRGDTQYF
>few|TRBV11-1|TRBJ1-2
CASSRPGGNGYTF
>many|TRBV5-1|TRBJ2-1
CASSLAGTLTYNEQFF
>many|TRBV27|TRBJ2-7
CASRDRGPYEQYF
>-|TRBV29-1|TRBJ2-5
CSVEDWASRRTQYF
>-|TRBV24-1|TRBJ2-1
CATSDSTVSYNEQFF
>-|TRBV7-2|TRBJ1-1
CASSLAGNSEAFF
>many|TRBV24-1|TRBJ2-1
CATARNYNEQFF
>many|TRBV4-1|TRBJ1-4
CASSQEEQYNEKLFF
>-|TRBV20-1|TRBJ2-7
CSARDVTGDLYEQYF
>many|TRBV6-2/TRBV6-3|TRBJ2-3
CASSAGTSGSGGTDTQYF
>many|TRBV10-3|TRBJ2-2
CAISASLAGVQGTGELFF
>few|TRBV6-5|TRBJ2-7
CASSYHSVGGGSSYEQYF
>few|TRBV11-2|TRBJ2-5
CASSQVGGPVETQYF
>many|TRBV7-2|TRBJ1-2
CASSPRGFGYTF
>many|TRBV5-1|TRBJ2-3
CASSLGTGVDTQYF
>many|TRBV5-1|TRBJ2-7
CASSPTSGTGAYEQYF